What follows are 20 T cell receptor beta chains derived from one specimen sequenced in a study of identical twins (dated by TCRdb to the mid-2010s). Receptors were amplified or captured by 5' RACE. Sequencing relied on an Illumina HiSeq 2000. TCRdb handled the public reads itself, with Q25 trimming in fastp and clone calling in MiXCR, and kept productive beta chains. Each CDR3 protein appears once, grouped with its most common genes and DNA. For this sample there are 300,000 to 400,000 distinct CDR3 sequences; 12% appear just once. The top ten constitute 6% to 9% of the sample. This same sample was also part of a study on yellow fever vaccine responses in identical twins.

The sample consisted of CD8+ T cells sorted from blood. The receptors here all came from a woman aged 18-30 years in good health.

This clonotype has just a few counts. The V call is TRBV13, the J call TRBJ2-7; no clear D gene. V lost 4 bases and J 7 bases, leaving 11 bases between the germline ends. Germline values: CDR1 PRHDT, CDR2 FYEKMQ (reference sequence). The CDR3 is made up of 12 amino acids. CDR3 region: CASSSISLEQYV. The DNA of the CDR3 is TGTGCCAGCAGCTCCATCAGCCTGGAGCAGTACGTC.

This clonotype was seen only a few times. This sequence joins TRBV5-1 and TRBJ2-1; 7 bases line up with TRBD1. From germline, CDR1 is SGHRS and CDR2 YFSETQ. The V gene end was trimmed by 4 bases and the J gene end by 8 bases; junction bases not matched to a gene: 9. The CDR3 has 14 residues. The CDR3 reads CASSAKTGIDEQFF. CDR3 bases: TGCGCCAGCAGCGCGAAGACAGGGATCGATGAGCAGTTCTTC.

Here the CDR3 reads CASSRVSLDEQYV. DNA for the CDR3: TGTGCCAGCTCACGGGTTTCTCTTGACGAGCAGTACGTC. The chain employs TRBV18 and TRBJ2-7; D call uncertain. V was cut by 4 bases and J by 5 bases, with 12 bases left in between. The CDR3 has 13 residues. The germline gives CDR1 KGHSH, CDR2 LQKENI.

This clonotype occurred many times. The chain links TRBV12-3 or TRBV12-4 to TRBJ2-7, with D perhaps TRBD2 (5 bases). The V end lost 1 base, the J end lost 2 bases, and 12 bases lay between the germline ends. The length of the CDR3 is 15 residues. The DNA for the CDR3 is TGTGCCAGCAGTTTAGGTCCGGAGCGGACCTACGAGCAGTACTTC. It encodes CASSLGPERTYEQYF.

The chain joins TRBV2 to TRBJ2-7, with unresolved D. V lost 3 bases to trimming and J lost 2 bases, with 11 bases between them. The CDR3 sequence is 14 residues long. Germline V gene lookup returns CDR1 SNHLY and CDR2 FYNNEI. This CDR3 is CASSEGSGAYEQYV. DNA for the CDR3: TGTGCCAGCAGTGAGGGGTCTGGGGCCTACGAGCAGTACGTC.

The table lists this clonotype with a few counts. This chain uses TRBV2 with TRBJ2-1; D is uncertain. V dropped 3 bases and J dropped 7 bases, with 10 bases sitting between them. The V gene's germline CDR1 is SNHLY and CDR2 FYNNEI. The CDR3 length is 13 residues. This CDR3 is CASSDSLENEQFF. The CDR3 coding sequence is TGTGCCAGCAGTGATAGTCTGGAAAATGAGCAGTTCTTC.

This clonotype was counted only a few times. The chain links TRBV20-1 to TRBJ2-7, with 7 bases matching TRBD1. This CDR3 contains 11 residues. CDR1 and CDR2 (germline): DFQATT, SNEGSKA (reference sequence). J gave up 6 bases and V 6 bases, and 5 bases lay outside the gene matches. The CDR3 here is CSATQGSEQYV. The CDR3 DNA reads TGCAGTGCCACACAGGGGAGCGAGCAGTACGTC.

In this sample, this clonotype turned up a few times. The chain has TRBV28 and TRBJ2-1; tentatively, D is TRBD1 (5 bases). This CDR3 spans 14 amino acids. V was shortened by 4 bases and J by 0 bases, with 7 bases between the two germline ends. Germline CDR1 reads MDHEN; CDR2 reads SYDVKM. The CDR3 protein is CASSYRSSYNEQFF. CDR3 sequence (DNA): TGTGCCAGCAGTTACAGGAGCTCCTACAATGAGCAGTTCTTC.

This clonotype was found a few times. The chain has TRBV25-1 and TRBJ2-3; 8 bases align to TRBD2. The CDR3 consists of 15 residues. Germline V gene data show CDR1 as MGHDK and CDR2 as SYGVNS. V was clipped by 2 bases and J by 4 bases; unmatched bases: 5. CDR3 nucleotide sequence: TGTGCCAGCAGTGAAACTAGCGGTGGATCAGATACGCAGTATTTT. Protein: CASSETSGGSDTQYF.

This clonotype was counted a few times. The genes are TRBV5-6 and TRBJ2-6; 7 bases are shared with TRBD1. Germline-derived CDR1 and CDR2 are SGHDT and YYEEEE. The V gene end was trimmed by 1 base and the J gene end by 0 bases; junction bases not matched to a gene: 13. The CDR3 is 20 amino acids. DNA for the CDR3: TGTGCCAGCAGCTTGTACGTACCGACAGGGTCCTCCTCTGGGGCCAACGTCCTGACTTTC. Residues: CASSLYVPTGSSSGANVLTF.

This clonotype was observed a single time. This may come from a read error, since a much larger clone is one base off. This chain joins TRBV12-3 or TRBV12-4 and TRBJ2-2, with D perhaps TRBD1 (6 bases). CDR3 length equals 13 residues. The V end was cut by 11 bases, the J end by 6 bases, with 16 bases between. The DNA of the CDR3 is TGTGCCGGCAATTTAAGGGGGTCCGGGGAGCTGTTTTTT. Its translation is CAGNLRGSGELFF.

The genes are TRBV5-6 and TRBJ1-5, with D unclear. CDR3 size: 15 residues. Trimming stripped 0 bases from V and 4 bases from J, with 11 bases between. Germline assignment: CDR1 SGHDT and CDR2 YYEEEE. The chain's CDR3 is CASSLDETRNQPQHF. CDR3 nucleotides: TGTGCCAGCAGCTTGGACGAGACAAGGAATCAGCCCCAGCATTTT.

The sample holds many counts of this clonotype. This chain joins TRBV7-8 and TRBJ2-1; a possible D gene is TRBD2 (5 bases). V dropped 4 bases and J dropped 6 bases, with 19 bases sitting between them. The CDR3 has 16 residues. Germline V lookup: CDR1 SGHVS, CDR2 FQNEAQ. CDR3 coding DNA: TGTGCCAGCAGCTACCTGATCGGTTCGGGGATCAATGAGCAGTTCTTC. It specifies CASSYLIGSGINEQFF.

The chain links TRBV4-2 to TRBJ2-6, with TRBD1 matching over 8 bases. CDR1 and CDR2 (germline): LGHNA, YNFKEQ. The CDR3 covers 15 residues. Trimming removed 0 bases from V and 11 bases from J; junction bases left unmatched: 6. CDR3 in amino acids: CASSQDAGQGYVLTF. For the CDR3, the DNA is TGTGCCAGCAGCCAAGATGCCGGACAGGGCTACGTCCTGACTTTC.

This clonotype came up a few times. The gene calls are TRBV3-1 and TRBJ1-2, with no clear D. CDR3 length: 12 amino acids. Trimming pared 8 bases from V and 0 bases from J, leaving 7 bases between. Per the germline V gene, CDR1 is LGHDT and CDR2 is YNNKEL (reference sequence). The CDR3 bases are TGTGCCAGCCCTGGATCTAACTATGGCTACACCTTC. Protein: CASPGSNYGYTF.

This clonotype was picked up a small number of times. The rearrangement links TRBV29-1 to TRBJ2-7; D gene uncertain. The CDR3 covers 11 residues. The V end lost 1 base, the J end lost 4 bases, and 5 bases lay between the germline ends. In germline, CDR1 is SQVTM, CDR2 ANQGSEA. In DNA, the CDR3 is TGCAGCGTTGAAGGACGGTACGAGCAGTACTTC. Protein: CSVEGRYEQYF.

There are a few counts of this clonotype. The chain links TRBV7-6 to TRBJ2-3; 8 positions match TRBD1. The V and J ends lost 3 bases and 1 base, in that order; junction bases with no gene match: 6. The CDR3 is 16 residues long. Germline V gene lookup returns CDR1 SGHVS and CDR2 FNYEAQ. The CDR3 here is CASSFRDRFGTDTQYF. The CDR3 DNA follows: TGTGCCAGCAGCTTTCGGGACAGGTTCGGCACAGATACGCAGTATTTT.

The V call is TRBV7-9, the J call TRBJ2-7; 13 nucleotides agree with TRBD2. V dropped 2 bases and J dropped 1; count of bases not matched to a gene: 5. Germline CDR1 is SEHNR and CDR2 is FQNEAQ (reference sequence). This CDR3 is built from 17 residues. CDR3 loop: CASSLRLAGGTSYEQYF. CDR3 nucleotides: TGTGCCAGCAGCTTAAGACTAGCGGGAGGCACATCCTACGAGCAGTACTTC.

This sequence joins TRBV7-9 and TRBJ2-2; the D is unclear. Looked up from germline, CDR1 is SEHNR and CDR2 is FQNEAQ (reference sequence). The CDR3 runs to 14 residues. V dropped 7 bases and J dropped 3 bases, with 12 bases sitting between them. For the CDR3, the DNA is TGTGCCAGCACCCCTGGTGGGTACACCGGGGAGCTGTTTTTT. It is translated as CASTPGGYTGELFF.

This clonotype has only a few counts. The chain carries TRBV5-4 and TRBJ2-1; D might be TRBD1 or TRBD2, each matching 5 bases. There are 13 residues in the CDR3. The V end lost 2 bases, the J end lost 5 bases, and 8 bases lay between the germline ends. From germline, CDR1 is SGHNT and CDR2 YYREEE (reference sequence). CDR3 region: CASSFGADNEQFF. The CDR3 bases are TGTGCCAGCAGCTTCGGGGCAGACAATGAGCAGTTCTTC.